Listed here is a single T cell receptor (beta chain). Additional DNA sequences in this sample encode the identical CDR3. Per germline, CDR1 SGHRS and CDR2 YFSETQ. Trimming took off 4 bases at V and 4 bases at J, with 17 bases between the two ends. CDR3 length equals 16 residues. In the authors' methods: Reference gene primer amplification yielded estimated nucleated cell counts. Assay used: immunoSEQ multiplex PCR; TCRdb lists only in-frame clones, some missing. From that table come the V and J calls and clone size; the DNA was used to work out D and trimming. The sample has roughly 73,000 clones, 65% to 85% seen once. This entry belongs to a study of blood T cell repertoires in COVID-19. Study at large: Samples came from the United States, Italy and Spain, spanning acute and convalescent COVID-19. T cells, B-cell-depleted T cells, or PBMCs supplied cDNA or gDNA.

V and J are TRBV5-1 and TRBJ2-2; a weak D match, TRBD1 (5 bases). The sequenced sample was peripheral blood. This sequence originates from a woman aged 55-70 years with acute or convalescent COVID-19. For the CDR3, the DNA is TGCGCCAGCAGCCCCAGGCAGGGAAGAGGCACCGGGGAGCTGTTTTTT. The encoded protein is CASSPRQGRGTGELFF.